The 30 T cell receptor beta chains below come from one sample, sequenced in a study of blood T cell repertoires in COVID-19 (dated by TCRdb to the early 2020s). The library relied on the immunoSEQ multiplex PCR assay. TCRdb obtained this table from immuneACCESS and retained in-frame rearrangements with V and J assigned. These tables miss some clones; where compared with another copy, unresolved V genes account for less than half of the shortfall, and the remainder is unexplained. For this sample there are over 250,000 clones; 80% to 90% appear just once. The top ten clones comprise 11% of the sample. Sequencing was carried out using peripheral blood. Receptors originate from an older woman with acute or convalescent COVID-19.

The V and J genes are TRBV5-1 and TRBJ2-2, with 7 bases that match TRBD1. This CDR3 is built from 15 residues. V lost 4 bases, J lost 5 bases, and 8 bases stayed unmatched. Germline values: CDR1 SGHRS, CDR2 YFSETQ. The CDR3 DNA follows: TGCGCCAGCAGCCCCCGACAGGGTCAAACCGGGGAGCTGTTTTTT. It translates to CASSPRQGQTGELFF.

The chain is built from TRBV29-1 and TRBJ1-1; no reliable D call. This CDR3 has 14 amino acids. Germline V gene data show CDR1 as SQVTM and CDR2 as ANQGSEA. The V end lost 4 bases, the J end lost 2 bases, and 14 bases lay between the germline ends. For the CDR3, the DNA is TGCAGCGTTGGGCGAGGTCCGGTAAACACTGAAGCTTTCTTT. Residues: CSVGRGPVNTEAFF.

The CDR3 is CASSQDPGAAGKAFF. Here the CDR3 DNA reads TGTGCCAGCAGCCAAGATCCCGGGGCCGCGGGGAAAGCTTTCTTT. This rearrangement joins TRBV14 to TRBJ1-1; a weak D match, TRBD1 (5 bases). Germline CDR1 SGHDN, CDR2 FVKESK. The CDR3 has 15 amino acids. The V gene lost 0 bases and the J gene lost 9 bases, with 17 bases spanning the gap.

V and J are TRBV27 and TRBJ2-7; a possible D gene is TRBD2 (6 bases). The ends were cut back, 6 bases at V and 7 bases at J, with 19 bases in the middle. The CDR3 extends over 14 amino acids. Germline CDR1 MNHEY, CDR2 SMNVEV (reference sequence). The CDR3 DNA is TGTGCCAGCAGCCCGGGGGACCTATCGGGGGAGCAGTACTTC. Amino acids: CASSPGDLSGEQYF.

The chain links TRBV19 to TRBJ2-2, with TRBD2 matching 12 bases. V was pared by 8 bases and J by 6 bases, with 10 bases of the junction left unmatched. Germline CDR1 LNHDA, CDR2 SQIVND (reference sequence). There are 16 residues in the CDR3. CDR3 in amino acids: CASSSGGVNTAGELFF. In DNA, the CDR3 is TGTGCCAGTTCTAGCGGGGGGGTGAATACGGCCGGGGAGCTGTTTTTT.

V usage is TRBV6-5 and J usage is TRBJ2-2; D is possibly TRBD2 (7 bases). Trimming removed 1 base at V and 2 bases at J, with 11 bases between. CDR1 is MNHEY, CDR2 SVGAGI, per germline. CDR3 length equals 16 residues. The DNA of the CDR3 is TGTGCCAGCAGTTACTTGGGGGGGGCAAACACCGGGGAGCTGTTTTTT. It encodes CASSYLGGANTGELFF.

The chain links TRBV10-3 to TRBJ2-7, with 9 bases fitting TRBD2. The germline V gene has CDR1 ENHRY and CDR2 SYGVKD. With V trimmed by 6 bases and J by 4 bases, 13 bases remained unmatched. CDR3 size: 16 residues. CDR3 residues: CAIRLTTRGGEYEQYF. The CDR3 DNA reads TGTGCCATCAGATTAACTACGCGGGGGGGCGAGTACGAGCAGTACTTC.

The rearrangement joins TRBV10-1 to TRBJ1-1; D unclear. With 3 bases removed from V and 4 bases from J, the gap between germline ends came to 12 bases. The CDR3 is made up of 14 amino acids. The germline V gene has CDR1 WNHNN and CDR2 SYGVQD (reference sequence). In nucleotides, the CDR3 is TGCGCCAGCAGTGATGGAGGGCCCAGCACTGAAGCTTTCTTT. Residues: CASSDGGPSTEAFF.

The chain couples TRBV19 to TRBJ2-3; possibly TRBD1 for D (6 bases). There are 16 residues in the CDR3. Germline CDR1 and CDR2: LNHDA and SQIVND (reference sequence). Between the trimmed V and J ends, which lost 7 bases and 3 bases, there was a span of 20 bases. The chain's CDR3 is CASKGVRNRVTDTQYF. The CDR3 coding sequence is TGTGCCAGTAAGGGGGTCCGGAACAGGGTAACAGATACGCAGTATTTT.

The chain combines TRBV10-3 with TRBJ2-1; weak D call: TRBD2 (5 bases). The V end lost 0 bases, the J end lost 5 bases, and 20 bases lay between the germline ends. This CDR3 has 18 residues. Per germline, CDR1 ENHRY and CDR2 SYGVKD. The CDR3 spells CAISESSPSIRRNNEQFF. The CDR3, as DNA: TGTGCCATCAGTGAGTCGAGTCCCTCAATTCGGAGGAACAATGAGCAGTTCTTC.

The chain recombines TRBV7-6 with TRBJ1-1; D is unresolved. The V gene lost 10 bases and the J gene lost 3 bases, with 9 bases spanning the gap. CDR1 SGHVS and CDR2 FNYEAQ come from the germline V gene. The CDR3 consists of 11 residues. CDR3 in DNA: TGTGCCACCGTTCTCGACACTGAAGCTTTCTTT. Its translation is CATVLDTEAFF. Full variable domain (remainder filled in from reference TRBV7-6 and TRBJ1-1): GAGVSQSPRYKVTKRGQDVALRCDPISGHVSLYWYRQALGQGPEFLTYFNYEAQQDKSGLPNDRFSAERPEGSISTLTIQRTEQRDSAMYRCATVLDTEAFFGQGTRLTVV.

This clone came up once. The chain joins TRBV5-4 to TRBJ2-1; 11 positions agree with TRBD2. The CDR3 totals 19 residues. V lost 2 bases to trimming and J lost 0 bases; unmatched junction nucleotides: 10. Germline CDR1 SGHNT, CDR2 YYREEE (reference sequence). CDR3 coding DNA: TGTGCCAGCAGCTTACTTCGACTAGCGGGGTCTAGCTCCTACAATGAGCAGTTCTTC. This encodes CASSLLRLAGSSSYNEQFF. The variable domain in full, completed from reference TRBV5-4 and TRBJ2-1, reads ETGVTQSPTHLIKTRGQQVTLRCSSQSGHNTVSWYQQALGQGPQFIFQYYREEENGRGNFPPRFSGLQFPNYSSELNVNALELDDSALYLCASSLLRLAGSSSYNEQFFGPGTRLTVL.

The chain joins TRBV18 to TRBJ1-5; D is unresolved. The CDR3 contains 17 residues. The germline gives CDR1 KGHSH, CDR2 LQKENI. V was trimmed by 0 bases and J by 0 bases, leaving 12 bases between them. The CDR3 region has the DNA TGTGCCAGCTCACCACCGTGGATTGGAGATAGCAATCAGCCCCAGCATTTT. The encoded protein is CASSPPWIGDSNQPQHF.

The rearrangement uses TRBV5-1 and TRBJ2-7; D might be TRBD1 (5 bases). The ends were cut back, 1 base at V and 5 bases at J, with 16 bases in the middle. The germline CDR1 and CDR2 sequences are SGHRS and YFSETQ. The CDR3 spans 15 residues. CDR3 nucleotide sequence: TGCGCCAGCAGCTTGTTGGGGCCGGTTTCCCACGAGCAGTACTTC. It codes for CASSLLGPVSHEQYF.

CDR3 in DNA: TGTGCCAGCAGTTTAGGTTGGGACAGGGGCGAGCAGTACTTC. It yields the protein CASSLGWDRGEQYF. The V call is TRBV27, the J call TRBJ2-7, with TRBD1 matching over 10 bases. Germline assignment: CDR1 MNHEY and CDR2 SMNVEV (reference sequence). This CDR3 spans 14 amino acids. The junction had 4 bases not matched to a gene; V was cut back by 2 bases and J by 6 bases.

This clone has just one count. The rearrangement links TRBV7-9 to TRBJ2-1; D may be TRBD2 (6 bases). Germline V gene lookup returns CDR1 SEHNR and CDR2 FQNEAQ (reference sequence). Trimming cost V 5 bases and J 3 bases, with 14 bases left between them. The CDR3 runs to 15 residues. The CDR3 region has the DNA TGTGCCAGCAGCGATACCGGGACTTTCTACAATGAGCAGTTCTTC. It specifies CASSDTGTFYNEQFF.

This CDR3 reads CAISEQSLPGTEAFF. CDR3 coding DNA: TGTGCCATCAGTGAGCAGTCCCTCCCGGGGACTGAAGCTTTCTTT. This chain connects TRBV10-3 to TRBJ1-1; D ambiguous. The CDR3 is 15 amino acids. The germline V gene has CDR1 ENHRY and CDR2 SYGVKD. Between the trimmed V and J ends, which lost 2 bases and 5 bases, there was a span of 15 bases.

This rearrangement joins TRBV11-3 to TRBJ2-1; a possible D gene is TRBD2 (7 bases). Germline CDR1 and CDR2: SGHNT and YENEEA. This CDR3 has 15 amino acids. Trimming stripped 6 bases from V and 2 bases from J, with 14 bases between. CDR3 in amino acids: CASSPKGGPYNEQFF. In DNA, the CDR3 is TGTGCCAGCAGTCCCAAGGGGGGGCCCTACAATGAGCAGTTCTTC.

The chain carries TRBV3-1 (or the pseudogene TRBV3-2) and TRBJ1-4; the match to TRBD1 covers 7 bases. The V gene's germline CDR1 is LGHDT and CDR2 YNNKEL (reference sequence). J lost 14 bases, V lost 4 bases, and 7 bases had no gene match. This CDR3 is built from 12 residues. The DNA for the CDR3 is TGTGCCAGCAGCCTGCAGGGGGTGGGCCTGTTTTTT. Translating it yields CASSLQGVGLFF.

The chain uses TRBV2 and TRBJ1-5; TRBD1 is a possible D gene (6 bases). The CDR3 covers 15 residues. Between the trimmed V and J ends, which lost 3 bases and 1 base, there was a span of 10 bases. The germline gives CDR1 SNHLY, CDR2 FYNNEI. The CDR3, as DNA: TGTGCCAGCAGTGATTGGGGGCTGAGCAATCAGCCCCAGCATTTT. Translation: CASSDWGLSNQPQHF.

The chain carries TRBV3-1 (or the pseudogene TRBV3-2) and TRBJ1-3; D is unclear. Trimming pared 2 bases from V and 2 bases from J, leaving 10 bases between. The germline gives CDR1 LGHDT, CDR2 YNNKEL (reference sequence). The CDR3 length is 15 residues. The CDR3 is CASSQRSSPGNTIYF. In DNA form, the CDR3 reads TGTGCCAGCAGCCAACGGTCTTCCCCTGGAAACACCATATATTTT.

This chain links TRBV27 with TRBJ2-1; 8 nucleotides line up with TRBD1. Germline V CDR1 and CDR2: MNHEY, SMNVEV (reference sequence). This CDR3 is 16 amino acids long. The junction had 9 bases not matched to a gene; V was cut back by 1 base and J by 7 bases. The CDR3 loop reads CASSLFRTGSGNEQFF. The CDR3 DNA reads TGTGCCAGCAGTTTATTCCGGACAGGGAGTGGGAATGAGCAGTTCTTC.

This chain links TRBV6-5 with TRBJ1-2; D uncertain. CDR3 length: 13 amino acids. CDR1 and CDR2 (germline): MNHEY, SVGAGI. The germline V and J ends were trimmed by 10 bases and 5 bases, with 17 bases remaining between them. DNA of the CDR3: TGTGCCATAAAAGGACCCGCGGGGTATGGCTACACCTTC. Translating it yields CAIKGPAGYGYTF.

This sequence joins TRBV4-1 and TRBJ2-6, with 7 bases that match TRBD1. The junction had 11 bases not matched to a gene; V was cut back by 3 bases and J by 0 bases. The CDR3 is 19 residues long. Germline V CDR1 and CDR2: MGHRA, YSYEKL. DNA of the CDR3: TGCGCCAGCAGCCAGAGACAGGACAGGACGTCCTCTGGGGCCAACGTCCTGACTTTC. This codes for CASSQRQDRTSSGANVLTF.

This clone was found a few times. The V call is TRBV4-1, the J call TRBJ1-2; D not certain. Looked up from germline, CDR1 is MGHRA and CDR2 is YSYEKL. Trimming removed 0 bases from V and 7 bases from J, with 15 bases in between. CDR3 length: 15 residues. The CDR3 coding sequence is TGCGCCAGCAGCCAAGATCGCTTAATTGGCGGTGGCTACACCTTC. Translating it yields CASSQDRLIGGGYTF.

The chain is built from TRBV23-1 and TRBJ1-5, with unresolved D. TRBV23-1 is labeled an ORF, and its function is uncertain. The CDR3 is 15 residues long. Trimming stripped 0 bases from V and 5 bases from J, with 11 bases between. The CDR3 DNA reads as TGCGCCAGCAGTCAATCACACAGATCCTATCAGCCCCAGCATTTT. Translating it yields CASSQSHRSYQPQHF.

The chain recombines TRBV3-1 (or the pseudogene TRBV3-2) with TRBJ1-1, with TRBD1 matching 8 bases. The germline V gene has CDR1 LGHDT and CDR2 YNNKEL (reference sequence). The trim removed 1 base at V and 9 bases at J, leaving 13 bases unmatched. This CDR3 has 16 residues. This chain's CDR3 is CASSQGSPGQGGQAFF. DNA for the CDR3: TGTGCCAGCAGCCAAGGCTCCCCCGGACAGGGAGGACAAGCTTTCTTT.

The gene calls are TRBV5-4 and TRBJ1-2; 7 bases are a match to TRBD1. Germline trimming cut 4 bases from V and 6 bases from J; bases unmatched to any gene: 9. The CDR3 consists of 14 residues. The germline gives CDR1 SGHNT, CDR2 YYREEE (reference sequence). CDR3 sequence (DNA): TGTGCCAGCAGCCCCCAGACAGGGTGGGATGGCTACACCTTC. Residues: CASSPQTGWDGYTF.

DNA for the CDR3: TGTGCCAGCAGTGAAGCCGGGGATGGGACTGAAGCTTTCTTT. Translated, it gives CASSEAGDGTEAFF. V is TRBV25-1 and J is TRBJ1-1, with no clear D. V was trimmed by 2 bases and J by 5 bases, leaving 12 bases between them. This CDR3 comprises 14 residues. CDR1 is MGHDK, CDR2 SYGVNS, per germline.

V usage is TRBV6-6 and J usage is TRBJ2-1; D call uncertain. This CDR3 has 15 amino acids. The germline CDR1 and CDR2 sequences are MNHNY and SVGAGI (reference sequence). Between the trimmed V and J ends, which lost 5 bases and 4 bases, there was a span of 15 bases. CDR3 region: CASSISWALYNEQFF. The CDR3 DNA sequence: TGTGCCAGCAGTATCTCCTGGGCCCTTTACAATGAGCAGTTCTTC.